This TCR beta chain came from a study of blood T cells in healthy people across ages. The CDR3 sequence is 14 residues long. V lost 4 bases, J lost 2 bases, and 11 bases lay in between. Germline-derived CDR1 and CDR2 are SGHRS and YFSETQ. This clonotype was observed at least ten times. With a J-beta primer mix and a sample-barcoded 5' primer, a second PCR ran about 7 to 12 cycles. From the 5' RACE reads, TCRdb called clonotypes with MiXCR, one entry per CDR3 protein. The repertoire holds around 870,000 distinct CDR3 sequences, with 29% as singletons. The receptor comes from an elderly woman in good health. The sequencing input was blood. The rearrangement joins TRBV5-1 to TRBJ2-3; D is perhaps TRBD1 (6 bases). The CDR3 DNA is TGCGCCAGCAGCGAGACAGGATCCACAGATACGCAGTATTTT. Translating it yields CASSETGSTDTQYF. Using reference TRBV5-1 and TRBJ2-3 for the parts outside the CDR3, the full variable domain is KAGVTQTPRYLIKTRGQQVTLSCSPISGHRSVSWYQQTPGQGLQFLFEYFSETQRNKGNFPGRFSGRQFSNSRSEMNVSTLELGDSALYLCASSETGSTDTQYFGPGTRLTVL.